Shown below are 2 T cell receptor beta chains from a single sample sequenced in a study of CD8 T cell repertoires and HIV-1 epitope variants. Clones were sequenced by immunoSEQ multiplex PCR, and TCRdb holds only the in-frame ones, with some missing. Of under 6,000 clones listed, over 50% are singletons. Their target antigens are unknown. Sequencing input: cultured CD8+ T cells derived from PBMCs. The receptor source for this set is a male donor with HIV.

The rearrangement joins TRBV7-9 to TRBJ1-2; TRBD1 is a possible D gene (5 bases). The V end was cut by 4 bases, the J end by 3 bases, with 9 bases between. The germline V gene encodes CDR1 SEHNR and CDR2 FQNEAQ (reference sequence). The CDR3 covers 13 residues. The CDR3 protein is CASSYLTDYGYTF. The CDR3 DNA reads TGTGCCAGCAGCTACTTGACAGACTATGGCTACACCTTC.

The genes are TRBV9 and TRBJ1-4, with 7 nucleotides matching TRBD1. The CDR3 consists of 15 residues. After removal of 4 bases from V and 4 bases from J, the junction contained 7 bases not matched to a gene. Germline lookup yields CDR1 SGDLS and CDR2 YYNGEE. The CDR3 sequence is CASSPRDSYNEKLFF. CDR3 DNA sequence: TGTGCCAGCAGCCCCCGGGACAGTTATAATGAAAAACTGTTTTTT.